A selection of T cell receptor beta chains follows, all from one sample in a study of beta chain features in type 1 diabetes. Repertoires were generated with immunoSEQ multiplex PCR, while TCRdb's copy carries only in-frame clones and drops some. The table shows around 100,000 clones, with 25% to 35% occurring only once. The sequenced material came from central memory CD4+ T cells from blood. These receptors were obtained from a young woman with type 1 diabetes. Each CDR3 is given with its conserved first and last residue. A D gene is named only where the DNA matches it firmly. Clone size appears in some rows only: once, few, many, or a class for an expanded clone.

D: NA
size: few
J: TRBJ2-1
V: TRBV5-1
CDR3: CASSGGTPRYNEQFF
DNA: TGCGCCAGCAGCGGCGGGACTCCCCGATACAATGAGCAGTTCTTC

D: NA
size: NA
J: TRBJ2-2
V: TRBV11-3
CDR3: CASSLRETGELFF
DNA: TGTGCCAGCAGCTTACGGGAAACCGGGGAGCTGTTTTTT

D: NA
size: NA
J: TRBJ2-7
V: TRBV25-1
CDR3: CASRRLTWDFSCYEQYF
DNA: TGTGCCAGCAGAAGGCTTACCTGGGACTTCTCCTGCTACGAGCAGTACTTC

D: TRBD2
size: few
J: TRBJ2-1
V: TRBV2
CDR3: CASSVGAGGISYNEQFF
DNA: TGTGCCAGCAGTGTTGGAGCGGGAGGGATATCCTACAATGAGCAGTTCTTC

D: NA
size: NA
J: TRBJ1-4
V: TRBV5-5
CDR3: CASSRTLNEKLFF
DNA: TGTGCCAGCAGCCGGACACTTAATGAAAAACTGTTTTTT

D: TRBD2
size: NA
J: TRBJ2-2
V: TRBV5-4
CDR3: CASSFELAGIGELFF
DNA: TGTGCCAGCAGCTTCGAACTAGCGGGAATCGGGGAGCTGTTTTTT

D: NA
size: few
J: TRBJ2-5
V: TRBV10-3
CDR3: CAISRRDGETQYF
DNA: TGTGCCATCTCTAGGCGGGATGGAGAGACCCAGTACTTC

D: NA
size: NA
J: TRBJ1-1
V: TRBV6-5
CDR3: CASRGPGGTEAFF
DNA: TGTGCCAGCAGAGGGCCCGGGGGCACTGAAGCTTTCTTT

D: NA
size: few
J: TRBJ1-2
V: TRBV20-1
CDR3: CSAARDDYTF
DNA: TGCAGTGCCGCCAGGGATGACTACACCTTC

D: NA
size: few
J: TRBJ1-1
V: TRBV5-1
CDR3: CASSSGTSNTEAFF
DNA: TGCGCCAGCAGCTCCGGGACATCGAACACTGAAGCTTTCTTT

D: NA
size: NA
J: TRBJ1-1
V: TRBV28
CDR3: CASSLEGEAFF
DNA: TGTGCCAGCAGTTTGGAGGGTGAAGCTTTCTTT

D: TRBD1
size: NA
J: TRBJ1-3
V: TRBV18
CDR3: CASSPYGTASGNTIYF
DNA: TGTGCCAGCTCACCTTACGGGACAGCCTCTGGAAACACCATATATTTT

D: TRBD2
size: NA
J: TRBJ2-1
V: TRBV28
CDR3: CASSLTLGRVPFF
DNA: TGTGCCAGCAGTCTTACTCTGGGGAGGGTGCCGTTCTTC

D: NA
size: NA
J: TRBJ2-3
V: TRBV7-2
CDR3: CASSAPTSIDTQYF
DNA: TGTGCCAGCAGCGCCCCAACTAGCATCGATACGCAGTATTTT

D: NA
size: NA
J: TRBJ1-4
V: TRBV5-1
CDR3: CASSWRAANEKLFF
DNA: TGCGCCAGCAGCTGGAGGGCCGCTAATGAAAAACTGTTTTTT

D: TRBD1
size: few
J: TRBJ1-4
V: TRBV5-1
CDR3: CASSQGDRDNEKLFF
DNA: TGCGCCAGCAGCCAGGGGGACAGGGATAATGAAAAACTGTTTTTT

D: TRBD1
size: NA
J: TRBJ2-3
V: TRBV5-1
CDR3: CASSLNPIYRGSADTQYF
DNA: TGCGCCAGCAGCTTAAATCCCATCTACAGGGGAAGCGCAGATACGCAGTATTTT

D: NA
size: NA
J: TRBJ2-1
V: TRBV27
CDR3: CASSLAGVRGNEQFF
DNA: TGTGCCAGCAGCCTGGCAGGGGTAAGAGGCAATGAGCAGTTCTTC

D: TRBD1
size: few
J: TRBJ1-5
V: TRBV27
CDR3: CASTHPPRTGGRQPQHF
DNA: TGTGCCAGCACCCATCCCCCCCGGACAGGGGGCAGGCAGCCCCAGCATTTT

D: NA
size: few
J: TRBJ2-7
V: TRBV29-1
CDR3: CSVAGGPYEQYF
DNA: TGCAGCGTTGCTGGGGGCCCCTACGAGCAGTACTTC

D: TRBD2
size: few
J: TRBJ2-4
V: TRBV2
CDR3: CASSDRGGWAGKNIQYF
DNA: TGTGCCAGCAGTGACCGGGGGGGGTGGGCAGGGAAAAACATTCAGTACTTC

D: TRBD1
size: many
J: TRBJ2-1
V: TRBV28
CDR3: CASSGTGSVAQFF
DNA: TGTGCCAGCAGTGGGACAGGGAGTGTGGCGCAGTTCTTC

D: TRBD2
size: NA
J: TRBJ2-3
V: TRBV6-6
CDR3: CASSPRGRVGDTQYF
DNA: TGTGCCAGCAGCCCCCGCGGGAGGGTAGGAGATACGCAGTATTTT

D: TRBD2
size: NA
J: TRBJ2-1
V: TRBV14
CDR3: CASSPPSGRARFGEQFF
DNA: TGTGCCAGCAGCCCGCCGAGCGGGAGGGCACGGTTTGGTGAGCAGTTCTTC

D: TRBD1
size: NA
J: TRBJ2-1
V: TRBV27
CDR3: CASRGQGLSSYNEQFF
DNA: TGTGCCAGCAGAGGACAGGGTTTAAGCTCCTACAATGAGCAGTTCTTC

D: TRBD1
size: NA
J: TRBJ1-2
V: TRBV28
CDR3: CASSTGTGGWGYTF
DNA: TGTGCCAGCAGTACGGGTACAGGGGGCTGGGGCTACACCTTC

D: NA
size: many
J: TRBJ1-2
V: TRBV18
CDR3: CASSPVGAYSGGYTF
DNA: TGTGCCAGCTCACCGGTTGGGGCCTATAGCGGTGGCTACACCTTC

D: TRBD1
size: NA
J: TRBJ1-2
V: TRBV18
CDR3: CASEGAANYGYTF
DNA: TGTGCCAGCGAGGGGGCGGCGAACTATGGCTACACCTTC

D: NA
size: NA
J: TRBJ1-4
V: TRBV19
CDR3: CASSIWTVGEKLFF
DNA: TGTGCCAGTAGTATCTGGACTGTGGGGGAAAAACTGTTTTTT

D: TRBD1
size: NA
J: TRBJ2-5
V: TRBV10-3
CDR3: CAISQGAETQYF
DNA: TGTGCCATCAGCCAGGGGGCAGAGACCCAGTACTTC

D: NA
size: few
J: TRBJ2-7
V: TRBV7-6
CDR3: CASSLEYGRAYEQYF
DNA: TGTGCCAGCAGCTTAGAGTACGGCAGGGCCTACGAGCAGTACTTC

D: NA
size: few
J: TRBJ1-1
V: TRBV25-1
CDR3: CASSANREGNTEAFF
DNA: TGTGCCAGCAGTGCAAACAGGGAAGGGAACACTGAAGCTTTCTTT

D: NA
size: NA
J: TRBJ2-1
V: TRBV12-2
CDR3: CASRLGTSVSSYNEQFF
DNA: TGTGCAAGTCGCTTAGGGACTAGCGTCTCCTCCTACAATGAGCAGTTCTTC

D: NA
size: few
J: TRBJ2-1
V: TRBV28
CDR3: CASRTGGGEQFF
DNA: TGTGCCAGCAGGACCGGGGGAGGTGAGCAGTTCTTC

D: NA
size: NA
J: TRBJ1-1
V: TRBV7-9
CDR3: CASSLYTGNTEAFF
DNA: TGTGCCAGCAGCTTATATACAGGGAACACTGAAGCTTTCTTT

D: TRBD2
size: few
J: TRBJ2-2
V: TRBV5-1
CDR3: CASSRDYNTGELFF
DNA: TGCGCCAGCAGTCGGGACTACAACACCGGGGAGCTGTTTTTT

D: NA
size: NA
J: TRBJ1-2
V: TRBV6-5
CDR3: CASSPFPGSYGYTF
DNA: TGTGCCAGCAGTCCCTTCCCCGGGTCCTATGGCTACACCTTC

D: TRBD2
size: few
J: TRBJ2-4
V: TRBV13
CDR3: CASSRGLAGGAKNIQYF
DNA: TGTGCCAGCAGCCGCGGACTAGCGGGAGGAGCCAAAAACATTCAGTACTTC

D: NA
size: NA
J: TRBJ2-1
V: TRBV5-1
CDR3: CASSEGVIGIDEQFF
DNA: TGCGCCAGCTCCGAGGGGGTTATAGGGATCGATGAGCAGTTCTTC

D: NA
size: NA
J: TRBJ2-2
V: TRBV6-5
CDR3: CASSYQGSLAGELFF
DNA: TGTGCCAGCAGTTATCAGGGTTCTCTGGCCGGGGAGCTGTTTTTT

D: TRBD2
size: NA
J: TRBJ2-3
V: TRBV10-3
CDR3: CAISGTSGGTDTQYF
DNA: TGTGCCATCAGCGGGACTAGCGGTGGCACAGATACGCAGTATTTT

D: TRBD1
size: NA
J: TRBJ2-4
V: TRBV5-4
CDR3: CASSLQGAVDIQYF
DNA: TGTGCCAGCAGCTTGCAGGGGGCTGTAGACATTCAGTACTTC

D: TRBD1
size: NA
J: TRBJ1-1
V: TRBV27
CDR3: CASSLQGGTEAFF
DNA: TGTGCCAGCAGTTTACAGGGGGGCACTGAAGCTTTCTTT

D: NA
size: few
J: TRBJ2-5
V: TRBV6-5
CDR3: CASSYGPETQYF
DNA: TGTGCCAGCAGTTACGGGCCTGAGACCCAGTACTTC

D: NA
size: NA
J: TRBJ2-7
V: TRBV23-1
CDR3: CASSQTGNYEQYF
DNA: TGCGCCAGCAGTCAAACAGGGAACTACGAGCAGTACTTC

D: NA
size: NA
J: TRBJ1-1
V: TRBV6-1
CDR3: CASSHRETTEAFF
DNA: TGTGCCAGCTCGCACAGGGAGACCACTGAAGCTTTCTTT

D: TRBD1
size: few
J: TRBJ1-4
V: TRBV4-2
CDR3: CASSYRGRNEKLFF
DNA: TGTGCCAGCAGCTACAGGGGGCGTAACGAAAAACTGTTTTTT

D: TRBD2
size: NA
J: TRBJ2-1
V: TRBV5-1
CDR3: CASSQGTSGLHNEQFF
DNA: TGCGCCAGCAGCCAGGGGACTAGCGGACTCCACAATGAGCAGTTCTTC

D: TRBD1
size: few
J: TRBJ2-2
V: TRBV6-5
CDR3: CASSRDRATGELFF
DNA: TGTGCCAGCAGTCGTGACAGGGCCACCGGGGAGCTGTTTTTT

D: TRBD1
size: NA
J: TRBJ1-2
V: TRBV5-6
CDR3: CASSPADRDNYGYTF
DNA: TGTGCCAGCAGCCCGGCAGACAGGGACAACTATGGCTACACCTTC